This T cell receptor (beta chain) was identified in a study of cytomegalovirus exposure and HLA in healthy donors. For the study at large: For the roughly 370 genotyped donors, around 76% fell within the Caucasian-associated ancestry cluster.

The study's findings and limits: A list of roughly 180 TCR beta chains associated with cytomegalovirus was given. As confirmed in vitro, a few CMV-associated chains were specific for CMV antigens. The likely origin of a cluster of highly shared sequence variants was a sequencing artifact.

Trimming pared 5 bases from V and 2 bases from J, leaving 11 bases between. Germline V gene data show CDR1 as SGHTA and CDR2 as FQGNSA. The CDR3 extends over 14 amino acids. Use of 60 Vbeta and 13 Jbeta primers characterized the PCR. This table comes from immunoSEQ multiplex PCR, and its TCRdb copy is limited to in-frame clones, with some not included. The data contain roughly 90,000 clones, roughly 78% of them singletons. Worth noting for this clone: Its antigen is unknown.

The specimen sequenced was PBMCs. This sequence was found in a man aged 25 to 40 in good health and CMV-seronegative. The chain employs TRBV7-2 and TRBJ2-3; TRBD2 is a possible D gene (5 bases). This CDR3 is CASSPRGSTDTQYF. Here the CDR3 DNA reads TGTGCCAGCAGCCCAAGAGGGTCCACAGATACGCAGTATTTT. Supplemented by reference TRBV7-2 and TRBJ2-3, the full variable domain reads GAGVSQSPSNKVTEKGKDVELRCDPISGHTALYWYRQSLGQGLEFLIYFQGNSAPDKSGLPSDRFSAERTGGSVSTLTIQRTQQEDSAVYLCASSPRGSTDTQYFGPGTRLTVL.